The 21 T cell receptor beta chains below come from one sample, sequenced in a study of identical twins. TCRdb ran MiXCR on the 5' RACE reads and lists one entry per CDR3 protein. The sample shows 1,800,000 or so distinct CDR3 sequences, around 33% of them seen only once. The material sequenced was cord blood. The receptors were gathered from a newborn girl in good health.

The genes are TRBV4-1 and TRBJ1-2; weak D call: TRBD1 (6 bases). The CDR3 covers 15 residues. CDR1 and CDR2 from the germline V gene are MGHRA and YSYEKL. V lost 3 bases and J lost 3, with 14 bases in between. CDR3 protein: CASSHKKGGYYGYTF. The CDR3 DNA sequence: TGCGCCAGCAGCCATAAGAAGGGGGGATACTATGGCTACACCTTC.

J is TRBJ2-3 and V is TRBV7-9; D might be TRBD1 or TRBD2, each matching 5 bases. Trimming cost V 5 bases and J 0 bases, with 12 bases left between them. The CDR3 loop spans 15 amino acids. The germline gives CDR1 SEHNR, CDR2 FQNEAQ (reference sequence). CDR3 DNA sequence: TGTGCCAGCAGCACCTCGTGGGGGAGCACAGATACGCAGTATTTT. It specifies CASSTSWGSTDTQYF.

The rearrangement uses TRBV24-1 and TRBJ2-5; D is possibly TRBD1 or TRBD2 (5 bases each). Germline-derived CDR1 and CDR2 are KGHDR and SFDVKD. Trimming shortened V by 4 bases and J by 5 bases, and 10 bases separated the two germline ends. The CDR3 is 13 residues long. CDR3 sequence reads: CATSERGDETQYF. The DNA for the CDR3 is TGTGCCACCAGTGAGAGGGGAGACGAGACCCAGTACTTC.

The chain combines TRBV5-6 with TRBJ2-7; 8 positions match TRBD1. After removal of 3 bases from V and 2 bases from J, the junction contained 7 bases not matched to a gene. Germline V gene sequence: CDR1 SGHDT, CDR2 YYEEEE. This CDR3 has 15 amino acids. CDR3 protein: CASSSGTGPTYEQYF. CDR3 bases: TGTGCCAGCAGCTCCGGGACAGGACCCACCTACGAGCAGTACTTC. Variable domain in full (rest from reference TRBV5-6 and TRBJ2-7): DAGVTQSPTHLIKTRGQQVTLRCSPKSGHDTVSWYQQALGQGPQFIFQYYEEEERQRGNFPDRFSGHQFPNYSSELNVNALLLGDSALYLCASSSGTGPTYEQYFGPGTRLTVT.

This clonotype was picked up a small number of times. This chain joins TRBV7-2 and TRBJ2-4; D may be TRBD2 (5 bases). V dropped 5 bases and J dropped 0 bases, with 23 bases sitting between them. Germline V gene lookup returns CDR1 SGHTA and CDR2 FQGNSA. The length of the CDR3 is 19 residues. CDR3: CASSLWGSVSTLAKNIQYF. CDR3 bases: TGTGCCAGCAGCCTGTGGGGTAGCGTATCAACCCTAGCCAAAAACATTCAGTACTTC.

V usage is TRBV2 and J usage is TRBJ2-7, with D perhaps TRBD1 (6 bases). There are 16 residues in the CDR3. Per the germline V gene, CDR1 is SNHLY and CDR2 is FYNNEI. CDR3 nucleotides: TGTGGCACTTGGGGGCACTTCGGGACCTGGAACAATGAGCAGTACTTC. Translating it yields CGTWGHFGTWNNEQYF.

Turning to this clonotype: An end of the junction does not agree with germline; a read error may underlie this. This chain connects TRBV7-7 to TRBJ2-1; D unclear. Germline CDR1 SSHAT, CDR2 FNYEAQ (reference sequence). This CDR3 has 14 amino acids. The DNA of the CDR3 is TGTGCTAGCAGTGAGTCACAGACCTACAATGAGCAGTTCTTC. Translation: CASSESQTYNEQFF.

The CDR3 loop is CASSKGVFSLNEQFF. The CDR3 nucleotides read TGTGCCAGCAGCAAAGGAGTATTTTCCCTCAATGAGCAGTTCTTC. V gene TRBV25-1 combines with J gene TRBJ2-1; the D is unclear. Germline lookup yields CDR1 MGHDK and CDR2 SYGVNS. This CDR3 region has 15 residues. V was clipped by 6 bases and J by 6 bases, with 18 bases between them.

The chain is built from TRBV20-1 and TRBJ2-7, with TRBD2 matching 8 bases. Germline CDR1 DFQATT, CDR2 SNEGSKA (reference sequence). Trimming removed 4 bases from V and 5 bases from J; junction bases left unmatched: 16. The CDR3 sequence is 16 residues long. CDR3 residues: CSAKKRIQREPHEQYF. The DNA for the CDR3 is TGCAGTGCTAAAAAACGAATACAGCGGGAGCCCCACGAGCAGTACTTC.

The chain links TRBV4-1 to TRBJ2-5; the match to TRBD2 covers 14 bases. Germline CDR1 MGHRA, CDR2 YSYEKL. There are 15 residues in the CDR3. Trimming removed 4 bases from V and 11 bases from J; junction bases left unmatched: 9. The chain's CDR3 is CASSLGLAGVKEQYF. The CDR3 nucleotides read TGCGCCAGCAGCCTGGGACTAGCGGGAGTCAAAGAGCAGTACTTC.

The chain is built from TRBV20-1 and TRBJ2-5; no reliable D call. Matching the DNA end better, TRBJ2-7 makes the J call doubtful. The CDR3 extends over 11 amino acids. Germline values: CDR1 DFQATT, CDR2 SNEGSKA (reference sequence). CDR3 amino acids: CSAKCLPEQYF. CDR3 DNA: TGCAGTGCTAAATGTCTGCCCGAGCAGTACTTC.

This clonotype has more than one count but fewer than ten. The chain employs TRBV5-5 and TRBJ2-6, with D possibly TRBD1 on 6 matching bases. CDR1 is SGHKS, CDR2 YYEKEE, per germline (reference sequence). This CDR3 region has 15 residues. V shed 4 bases and J shed 2 bases, with 10 bases lying between them. CDR3 in DNA: TGTGCCAGCAGCCCGGACAGCGCTGGGGCCAACGTCCTGACTTTC. Its translation: CASSPDSAGANVLTF.

V gene TRBV14 combines with J gene TRBJ1-1; 9 bases line up with TRBD1. After removal of 3 bases from V and 3 bases from J, the junction contained 5 bases not matched to a gene. The length of the CDR3 is 15 residues. Germline lookup yields CDR1 SGHDN and CDR2 FVKESK. CDR3 in DNA: TGTGCCAGCAGCCATGACAGGGGGATTTACACTGAAGCTTTCTTT. It yields the protein CASSHDRGIYTEAFF.

Ten or more counts support this clonotype. The chain recombines TRBV4-1 with TRBJ2-4; no clear D gene. The germline V gene encodes CDR1 MGHRA and CDR2 YSYEKL. The CDR3 consists of 14 residues. V lost 0 bases and J 15 bases, leaving 18 bases between the germline ends. CDR3 residues: CASSQDQATPTRYF. Here the CDR3 DNA reads TGCGCCAGCAGCCAAGATCAGGCAACCCCTACTCGGTACTTC.

With regard to this clonotype: With a much larger clone just one base away, this may be a read error. The chain couples TRBV29-1 to TRBJ2-1; TRBD1 agrees at 7 bases. The V gene's germline CDR1 is SQVTM and CDR2 ANQGSEA. This CDR3 contains 14 residues. The CDR3 nucleotides are TGCAGCGTTGAATGGGACAGCTCCTACAATGAGCTGTTCTTC. As protein: CSVEWDSSYNELFF.

This rearrangement joins TRBV27 to TRBJ1-5; D gene uncertain. Trimming pared 1 base from V and 3 bases from J, leaving 10 bases between. This CDR3 comprises 15 residues. Germline values: CDR1 MNHEY, CDR2 SMNVEV (reference sequence). This CDR3 is CASSLLGTINQPQHF. CDR3 in DNA: TGTGCCAGCAGTTTATTAGGCACGATCAATCAGCCCCAGCATTTT.

The V gene is TRBV4-1, the J gene TRBJ1-6, with 9 bases that match TRBD1. Per the germline V gene, CDR1 is MGHRA and CDR2 is YSYEKL. This CDR3 comprises 16 residues. V dropped 4 bases and J dropped 7; count of bases not matched to a gene: 8. CDR3: CASSLHQGTGNSPLHF. The CDR3 DNA reads TGCGCCAGCAGCCTCCACCAAGGGACAGGGAATTCACCCCTCCACTTT.

This clonotype was seen once. This clone may be a read error of a much larger clone one base away. The V gene is TRBV6-2 or TRBV6-3, the J gene TRBJ2-6; tentative D call: TRBD1 (5 bases). CDR1 MNHEY and CDR2 SVGEGT come from the germline V gene. There are 14 residues in the CDR3. The CDR3 DNA reads as TGTGCCAGCAGTTACAGGGGTGGGGCCAACGCCCTGACTTTC. It specifies CASSYRGGANALTF.

There are a few counts of this clonotype. The V gene is TRBV7-2, the J gene TRBJ2-3, with TRBD2 identical over 11 bases. V was pared by 1 base and J by 2 bases, with 5 bases of the junction left unmatched. This CDR3 is 17 amino acids long. The germline V gene encodes CDR1 SGHTA and CDR2 FQGNSA. The CDR3 coding sequence is TGTGCCAGCAGCTTAGTGAGACTAGCGGGGTCCACAGATACGCAGTATTTT. Translating gives CASSLVRLAGSTDTQYF.

In this sample, this clonotype turned up a few times. The chain joins TRBV27 to TRBJ2-7; possibly TRBD1 for D (6 bases). The V gene lost 0 bases and the J gene lost 0 bases, with 9 bases spanning the gap. This CDR3 is 15 amino acids long. The germline gives CDR1 MNHEY, CDR2 SMNVEV (reference sequence). CDR3 protein: CASSLSDSSSYEQYF. CDR3 bases: TGTGCCAGCAGTTTATCGGACAGCTCCTCCTACGAGCAGTACTTC.

This chain links TRBV11-2 with TRBJ2-1, with 9 positions matching TRBD2. The junction had 17 bases not matched to a gene; V was cut back by 6 bases and J by 2 bases. Germline CDR1 and CDR2: SGHAT and FQNNGV. The CDR3 length is 19 residues. CDR3 in amino acids: CASRKLPRKTSGPYNEQFF. As DNA, the CDR3 is TGTGCCAGCAGGAAGCTTCCTCGTAAGACTAGCGGCCCCTACAATGAGCAGTTCTTC.